The 20 T cell receptor beta chains presented below share a single source sample, sequenced in a study of cytomegalovirus exposure and HLA in healthy donors. Data came from immunoSEQ multiplex PCR; TCRdb stores just in-frame clones and leaves some out. Of 180,000 or so clones listed, just under 90% are singletons. Specimen: PBMCs. Receptor source: a woman aged 30 to 39 in good health and CMV-seronegative.

The rearrangement uses TRBV7-8 and TRBJ2-7; unclear D gene. Germline CDR1 reads SGHVS; CDR2 reads FQNEAQ. Trimming took off 2 bases at V and 4 bases at J, with 6 bases between the two ends. This CDR3 is 12 amino acids long. The CDR3: CASSLPLYEQYF. The CDR3 DNA reads as TGTGCCAGCAGCTTACCTTTATACGAGCAGTACTTC.

The chain is built from TRBV9 and TRBJ2-7; TRBD2 might be the D (5 bases). Trimming took 4 bases from V and 0 from J, leaving 14 bases between them. Per germline, CDR1 SGDLS and CDR2 YYNGEE. There are 15 residues in the CDR3. The CDR3 nucleotides are TGTGCCAGCAGCCTCGGAGGCGGCAGCTCCTACGAGCAGTACTTC. This encodes CASSLGGGSSYEQYF.

This chain uses TRBV21-1 with TRBJ2-1; the table names TRBD2, a call not compared with the DNA. TRBV21-1 is designated a pseudogene. This CDR3 is 15 amino acids long. This CDR3 is CASSKGGKEINEQFF. For the CDR3, the DNA is TGTGCCAGCAGCAAAGGAGGTAAAGAGATCAATGAGCAGTTCTTC.

The rearrangement joins TRBV6-5 to TRBJ1-4; 8 bases fit TRBD1. Germline V lookup: CDR1 MNHEY, CDR2 SVGAGI. J lost 8 bases, V lost 5 bases, and 7 bases had no gene match. This CDR3 region has 14 residues. CDR3 residues: CASSRTGFQEKLFF. The DNA for the CDR3 is TGTGCCAGCAGTCGGACAGGGTTCCAAGAAAAACTGTTTTTT.

The V and J genes are TRBV4-2 and TRBJ1-5; D unresolved. Deletions cut 0 bases from V and 7 bases from J, with 7 bases between. Germline assignment: CDR1 LGHNA and CDR2 YNFKEQ. The CDR3 extends over 13 amino acids. The CDR3: CASSQDRVQPQHF. CDR3 sequence (DNA): TGTGCCAGCAGCCAAGACCGGGTACAGCCCCAGCATTTT.

The chain recombines TRBV5-4 with TRBJ1-1, with D hard to call. Germline CDR1 SGHNT, CDR2 YYREEE (reference sequence). The V end lost 0 bases, the J end lost 5 bases, and 8 bases lay between the germline ends. The length of the CDR3 is 13 residues. For the CDR3, the DNA is TGTGCCAGCAGCTTGGGGGAGGTGACTGAAGCTTTCTTT. Protein: CASSLGEVTEAFF.

The genes are TRBV2 and TRBJ2-5, with D possibly matching TRBD1 (6 bases). The germline gives CDR1 SNHLY, CDR2 FYNNEI. Deletions cut 6 bases from V and 0 bases from J, with 11 bases between. The CDR3 runs 14 residues. The CDR3 bases are TGTGCCAGCAGGGGGGCGCGCTACCAAGAGACCCAGTACTTC. Its translation is CASRGARYQETQYF.

This clone was observed a single time. The chain links TRBV27 to TRBJ2-5; D is uncertain. Germline CDR1 reads MNHEY; CDR2 reads SMNVEV (reference sequence). This CDR3 spans 13 amino acids. Trimming removed 1 base from V and 5 bases from J, with 8 bases in between. Here the CDR3 DNA reads TGTGCCAGCAGTTTATTTGTTCGGGAGACCCAGTACTTC. This codes for CASSLFVRETQYF.

V and J are TRBV19 and TRBJ2-1; 11 bases fit TRBD1. The germline gives CDR1 LNHDA, CDR2 SQIVND (reference sequence). The CDR3 is made up of 14 amino acids. Trimming cost V 4 bases and J 9 bases; bases outside gene matches: 5. The CDR3 region has the DNA TGTGCCAGTAGTACCGGACAGGGGGCAGCTGAGCAGTTCTTC. Translating it yields CASSTGQGAAEQFF.

This clone was seen a single time. The chain links TRBV2 to TRBJ1-5; D uncertain. CDR3 size: 14 residues. Trimming removed 6 bases at V and 7 bases at J, with 16 bases between. CDR1 and CDR2 (germline): SNHLY, FYNNEI. CDR3 DNA: TGTGCCAGCAGGTCCGCTCCCGGCGGACAGCCCCAGCATTTT. Protein: CASRSAPGGQPQHF.

The chain is built from TRBV4-1 and TRBJ1-4, with D possibly TRBD1 on 6 matching bases. This CDR3 region has 14 residues. The germline V gene encodes CDR1 MGHRA and CDR2 YSYEKL. The ends were cut back, 0 bases at V and 8 bases at J, with 10 bases in the middle. The CDR3 sequence: CASSQDRGREKLFF. CDR3 bases: TGCGCCAGCAGCCAAGACAGGGGTCGGGAAAAACTGTTTTTT.

V is TRBV5-1 and J is TRBJ2-1, with a possible D match to TRBD2 (6 bases). Germline loops: CDR1 SGHRS, CDR2 YFSETQ. V was shortened by 3 bases and J by 5 bases, with 9 bases between the two germline ends. CDR3 length: 13 residues. The CDR3 spells CASSYGLHNEQFF. DNA of the CDR3: TGCGCCAGCAGCTACGGACTACACAATGAGCAGTTCTTC.

The chain employs TRBV19 and TRBJ1-1; D remains unclear. From germline, CDR1 is LNHDA and CDR2 SQIVND (reference sequence). This CDR3 region has 14 residues. With 6 bases removed from V and 1 base from J, the gap between germline ends came to 12 bases. The DNA for the CDR3 is TGTGCCAGTAGCCCAGATGGAGCGAACACTGAAGCTTTCTTT. It codes for CASSPDGANTEAFF.

The rearrangement joins TRBV6-1 to TRBJ2-1; 8 bases are shared with TRBD1. The CDR3 runs to 16 residues. CDR1 is MNHNS, CDR2 SASEGT, per germline. Trimming at V came to 2 bases and at J to 2 bases, leaving 5 bases not matched to a gene. The CDR3 region is CASSEMGQATYNEQFF. CDR3 DNA: TGTGCCAGCAGTGAAATGGGACAGGCAACCTACAATGAGCAGTTCTTC.

The rearrangement joins TRBV4-3 to TRBJ2-7; 7 bases line up with TRBD2. With 0 bases clipped from V and 4 bases from J, the junction kept 6 bases outside the gene matches. In germline, CDR1 is LGHNA, CDR2 YSLEER. This CDR3 is built from 15 residues. CDR3 DNA sequence: TGCGCCAGCAGCCAAGAGCTTATGGGGGGGTACGAGCAGTACTTC. This sequence encodes CASSQELMGGYEQYF.

This rearrangement joins TRBV5-6 to TRBJ1-2, with 7 bases that match TRBD1. From germline, CDR1 is SGHDT and CDR2 YYEEEE. The CDR3 length is 15 residues. The V gene end was trimmed by 4 bases and the J gene end by 1 base; junction bases not matched to a gene: 7. The CDR3 sequence is CASSAGTVDNYGYTF. Written as DNA, the CDR3 is TGTGCCAGCAGCGCCGGGACAGTGGATAACTATGGCTACACCTTC.

V usage is TRBV7-6 and J usage is TRBJ2-7, with a tentative D call TRBD2 (5 bases). Germline lookup yields CDR1 SGHVS and CDR2 FNYEAQ. This CDR3 is built from 13 residues. The V gene lost 2 bases and the J gene lost 3 bases, with 8 bases spanning the gap. DNA of the CDR3: TGTGCCAGCAGCTTATCCGGGGACTACGAGCAGTACTTC. As protein: CASSLSGDYEQYF.

The genes are TRBV19 and TRBJ1-5, with 10 positions matching TRBD1. Germline V gene lookup returns CDR1 LNHDA and CDR2 SQIVND (reference sequence). J lost 9 bases, V lost 6 bases, and 11 bases had no gene match. There are 15 residues in the CDR3. In DNA, the CDR3 is TGTGCCAGTAGAAGCGGACAGGGGGGCAGCGGGCCCCAGCATTTT. Its translation: CASRSGQGGSGPQHF.

V and J are TRBV6-5 and TRBJ1-4; no reliable D call. The CDR3 covers 14 residues. Trimming cost V 0 bases and J 5 bases, with 7 bases left between them. Germline CDR1 MNHEY, CDR2 SVGAGI. The CDR3 protein is CASSYSLSNEKLFF. CDR3 sequence (DNA): TGTGCCAGCAGTTACTCATTGAGCAATGAAAAACTGTTTTTT.

V and J are TRBV7-7 and TRBJ2-3, with TRBD2 matching over 8 bases. J gave up 5 bases and V 6 bases, and 13 bases lay outside the gene matches. The CDR3 consists of 16 residues. The germline CDR1 and CDR2 sequences are SSHAT and FNYEAQ (reference sequence). The CDR3, as DNA: TGTGCCAGCAGTTCCATCCTGGGCGGGGGGAGAGATACGCAGTATTTT. Amino acids: CASSSILGGGRDTQYF.